A single TCR beta chain is shown here with its context. The antigen remains unidentified. The sample is drawn from a study of cytomegalovirus exposure and HLA in healthy donors. When sampled, the donors appeared nominally healthy, though they likely had unrecorded immune exposures. Amplification used 60 Vbeta primers and 13 Jbeta primers. Data came from immunoSEQ multiplex PCR; TCRdb stores just in-frame clones and leaves some out. Of approximately 190,000 clones in the sample, roughly 74% are singletons; the top ten hold less than 15%. Study-wide results and limits: In a later analysis, at a false discovery rate of 0.05, approximately 16,000 TCR beta sequences were associated with HLA alleles. In a later analysis, TCR beta V- and J-gene trimming was associated with a missense DCLRE1C variant. A later analysis reportedly found fewer N-insertions in an Asian-associated ancestry cluster than the roughly 670-donor mean.

The TCR sequence derives from a young woman in good health and CMV-seropositive. Sequencing was carried out using PBMCs.

In DNA form, the CDR3 reads TGTGCCAGCAGCTTAAGGGCAGGGGAGATCGGGGAGCTGTTTTTT. This sequence encodes CASSLRAGEIGELFF. The chain combines TRBV7-3 with TRBJ2-2, with D possibly matching TRBD1 (6 bases). Germline V gives CDR1 SGHTA, CDR2 FQGTGA. Trimming took 1 base from V and 7 from J, leaving 13 bases between them. This CDR3 region has 15 residues.